A selection of T cell receptor beta chains follows, all from one sample in a study of cytomegalovirus exposure and HLA in healthy donors. TCRdb's copy holds only in-frame clones and misses some; the assay was immunoSEQ multiplex PCR. The sample carries more than 100,000 clones, about 80% recorded once. Sequenced sample: PBMCs. These receptors came from a man between 35 and 55 years old in good health and CMV-seronegative. Both conserved end residues are part of each CDR3. D genes are given only for firm matches. A row's size may be missing; if present it is once, few, many or a size class.

V	D	J	size	DNA	CDR3
TRBV7-8	TRBD1	TRBJ1-2	NA	TGTGCCAGCAGCTTAAGGACAGGGGGCGCGAAGGGTGAGGGTGGCTACACCTTC	CASSLRTGGAKGEGGYTF
TRBV7-9	TRBD1	TRBJ2-6	NA	TGTGCCAGCAGCATTGACAGGGCTGGGGCCAACGTCCTGACTTTC	CASSIDRAGANVLTF
TRBV30	TRBD1	TRBJ2-1	NA	TGTGCCTGGAGTGCCTCCGGGACAGGGGGATACAATGAGCAGTTCTTC	CAWSASGTGGYNEQFF
TRBV19	NA	TRBJ1-6	NA	TGTGCCAGTAGTAGCAGGGGCGCTGTATCTAATTCACCCCTCCACTTT	CASSSRGAVSNSPLHF
TRBV5-6	NA	TRBJ1-2	NA	TGTGCCAGCAGCCCCGGGTCGGGAGGCGGCTACACCTTC	CASSPGSGGGYTF
TRBV28	TRBD1	TRBJ1-5	NA	TGTGCCAGCATGGACAGGGGGCTAAATCAGCCCCAGCATTTT	CASMDRGLNQPQHF
TRBV15	NA	TRBJ2-7	NA	TGTGCCACCAGCAGAGATTCAGGCTACGAGCAGTACTTC	CATSRDSGYEQYF
TRBV27	NA	TRBJ1-1	NA	TGTGCCAGCAGTTTATCCGCTACCATGAACACTGAAGCTTTCTTT	CASSLSATMNTEAFF
TRBV2	NA	TRBJ1-3	NA	TGTGCCAGCAGTGACTTGTTCTCTGGAAACACCATATATTTT	CASSDLFSGNTIYF
TRBV2	TRBD2	TRBJ2-2	NA	TGTGCCAGCAGTGAAAGGGAGGGTTCCGGGGAGCTGTTTTTT	CASSEREGSGELFF
TRBV18	TRBD1	TRBJ2-7	NA	TGTGCCAGCTCACCGGGACAGGACGAGCAGTACTTC	CASSPGQDEQYF
TRBV6-6	TRBD2	TRBJ2-5	NA	TGTGCCAGCACAACCGGGACTAGCGAGACCCAGTACTTC	CASTTGTSETQYF
TRBV6-6	NA	TRBJ2-3	NA	TGTGCCAGCAGGAGGTGGGGCGGCACAGATACGCAGTATTTT	CASRRWGGTDTQYF
TRBV6-5	TRBD1	TRBJ2-7	NA	TGTGCCAGCAGTTCGACCGGGACAGGGTACTACGAGCAGTACTTC	CASSSTGTGYYEQYF
TRBV10-3	TRBD2	TRBJ2-1	NA	TGTGCCATCAGTAGACTAGCGGAAAGCTCCTACAATGAGCAGTTCTTC	CAISRLAESSYNEQFF
TRBV25-1	NA	TRBJ2-5	NA	TGTGCCAGCAGTGCTCCCAGGGGTGGAGAGACCCAGTACTTC	CASSAPRGGETQYF
TRBV11-2	NA	TRBJ1-4	NA	TGTGCCAGCAGCTTAGGAGTCAACACTAATGAAAAACTGTTTTTT	CASSLGVNTNEKLFF
TRBV29-1	NA	TRBJ2-7	NA	TGCAGCGTCTCGGAGAGTCCCTACGAGCAGTACTTC	CSVSESPYEQYF
TRBV15	TRBD1	TRBJ2-2	NA	TGTGCCACCAGCAGTAACAGGGGGGACACCGGGGAGCTGTTTTTT	CATSSNRGDTGELFF
TRBV6-1	NA	TRBJ1-4	NA	TGTGCCAGCAGGGCGATTGAGGCAACTAATGAAAAACTGTTTTTT	CASRAIEATNEKLFF
TRBV5-4	NA	TRBJ2-1	NA	TGTGCCAGCAGCTTGACTCCGAGCTCCTACAATGAGCAGTTCTTC	CASSLTPSSYNEQFF
TRBV7-2	NA	TRBJ1-5	few	TGTGCCAGCAGTCAACAGGATAATCAGCCCCAGCATTTT	CASSQQDNQPQHF
TRBV30	NA	TRBJ1-3	NA	TGTGCCTGGAGTGTTCGGGGAAACACCATATATTTT	CAWSVRGNTIYF
TRBV9	TRBD1	TRBJ2-5	NA	TGTGCCAGCAGCTCACGGACAGGGGGTGAGACCCAGTACTTC	CASSSRTGGETQYF
TRBV18	TRBD2	TRBJ2-3	NA	TGTGCCAGCTCGGCCGCGTCTAGCGGGAACACAGATACGCAGTATTTT	CASSAASSGNTDTQYF
TRBV7-2	TRBD2	TRBJ2-7	NA	TGTGCCAGCAGCCAGACTAGCGGGACCTACGAGCAGTACTTC	CASSQTSGTYEQYF
TRBV5-1	TRBD1	TRBJ2-3	NA	TGCGCCAGCAGCCAGGGACAGAGCACAGATACGCAGTATTTT	CASSQGQSTDTQYF
TRBV18	NA	TRBJ1-4	NA	TGTGCCAGCTCACAAGGAGGGAATGAAAAACTGTTTTTT	CASSQGGNEKLFF
TRBV18	TRBD1	TRBJ1-1	few	TGTGCCAGCTCACCGCAGGGACAGCACATGAACACTGAAGCTTTCTTT	CASSPQGQHMNTEAFF
TRBV7-3	NA	TRBJ2-5	NA	TGTGCCAGCAGCTTAACAAGTGCGCAAGAGACCCAGTACTTC	CASSLTSAQETQYF
TRBV29-1	TRBD1	TRBJ2-5	NA	TGCAGCGCCCTCAGGGGGCGCGGGGAGACCCAGTACTTC	CSALRGRGETQYF
TRBV5-1	NA	TRBJ1-1	NA	TGCGCCAGCAGCTCGGGACAGAACACTGAAGCTTTCTTT	CASSSGQNTEAFF
TRBV2	NA	TRBJ1-2	NA	TGTGCCAGCAGCGCCCGACAGGTCAACTATGGCTACACCTTC	CASSARQVNYGYTF
TRBV28	NA	TRBJ1-1	NA	TGTGCCAGCAGTGGACAAGTAGATGAAGCTTTCTTT	CASSGQVDEAFF